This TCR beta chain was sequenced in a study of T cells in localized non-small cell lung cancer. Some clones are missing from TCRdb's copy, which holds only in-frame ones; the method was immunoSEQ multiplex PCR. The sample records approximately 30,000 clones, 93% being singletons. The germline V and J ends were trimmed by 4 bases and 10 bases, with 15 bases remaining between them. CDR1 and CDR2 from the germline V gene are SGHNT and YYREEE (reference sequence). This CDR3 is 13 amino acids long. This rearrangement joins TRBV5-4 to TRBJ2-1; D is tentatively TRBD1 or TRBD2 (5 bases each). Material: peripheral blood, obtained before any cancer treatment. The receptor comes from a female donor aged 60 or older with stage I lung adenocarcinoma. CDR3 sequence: CASSETLEGEQFF. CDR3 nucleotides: TGTGCCAGCAGCGAAACGTTAGAGGGGGAGCAGTTCTTC.